The 22 T cell receptor beta chains listed next were all sequenced from one sample in a study of beta chain features in type 1 diabetes. Whole-study results and caveats: For Type 1 diabetes patients, all four CD4+ subsets carried TCRB CDR3s that were moderately but significantly shorter.

What was sequenced were expressed TCRB transcripts, since all of the isolated RNA had been reverse transcribed. The protocol was immunoSEQ multiplex PCR, while the TCRdb copy is restricted to in-frame clones and leaves out a portion. Found here are a few hundred thousand clones, around an eighth of them singletons; the top ten hold about 0.017%. No cognate antigen is known for these TCRs. Sequenced sample: naive CD4+ T cells from blood. The receptor source for this set is a man aged 30-40 years with type 1 diabetes.

This clone was seen only a few times. V and J are TRBV9 and TRBJ1-3; D is perhaps TRBD1 (6 bases). V was shortened by 4 bases and J by 0 bases, with 14 bases between the two germline ends. Germline V gives CDR1 SGDLS, CDR2 YYNGEE. CDR3 size: 16 residues. CDR3: CASSPPGTSSGNTIYF. The DNA of the CDR3 is TGTGCCAGCAGCCCTCCGGGGACAAGCTCTGGAAACACCATATATTTT.

In its sample, this clone was seen a few times. The chain combines TRBV28 with TRBJ1-5, with 8 bases identical to TRBD1. This CDR3 has 14 amino acids. CDR1 and CDR2 from the germline V gene are MDHEN and SYDVKM. V lost 5 bases and J lost 7; bases outside the gene matches: 7. The CDR3 bases are TGTGCCAGCAGTCTCCCAGGGGGCAGACAGCCCCAGCATTTT. Translated: CASSLPGGRQPQHF.

The chain carries TRBV2 and TRBJ1-1; perhaps TRBD1 as D (5 bases). This CDR3 comprises 14 residues. Germline values: CDR1 SNHLY, CDR2 FYNNEI. Deletions cut 6 bases from V and 0 bases from J, with 11 bases between. In DNA, the CDR3 is TGTGCCAGCAGACAAGACAGATTGAACACTGAAGCTTTCTTT. Translation gives CASRQDRLNTEAFF.

V is TRBV19 and J is TRBJ1-5, with D perhaps matching TRBD1 (5 bases). The CDR3 is 17 residues long. Germline CDR1 LNHDA, CDR2 SQIVND (reference sequence). V was shortened by 5 bases and J by 0 bases, with 17 bases between the two germline ends. CDR3 protein: CASSLGGPVYSNQPQHF. CDR3 DNA: TGTGCCAGTAGTCTCGGGGGTCCGGTGTATAGCAATCAGCCCCAGCATTTT.

V is TRBV7-2 and J is TRBJ1-5, with D uncertain. The CDR3 covers 12 residues. Trimming took off 5 bases at V and 10 bases at J, with 12 bases between the two ends. In germline, CDR1 is SGHTA, CDR2 FQGNSA. Here the CDR3 DNA reads TGTGCCAGCAGCGCCCAGTTCAGACCCCAGCATTTT. Its protein product is CASSAQFRPQHF.

This clone was seen a handful of times. This rearrangement joins TRBV10-3 to TRBJ2-7; TRBD2 is a possible D gene (5 bases). V was cut by 6 bases and J by 3 bases, with 9 bases left in between. This CDR3 comprises 12 residues. Germline loops: CDR1 ENHRY, CDR2 SYGVKD. CDR3 sequence (DNA): TGTGCCATCAGCCCTAGCCTCTACGAGCAGTACTTC. Translating gives CAISPSLYEQYF.

This rearrangement joins TRBV29-1 to TRBJ1-1; 8 bases line up with TRBD1. With V trimmed by 4 bases and J by 4 bases, 5 bases remained unmatched. The CDR3 extends over 13 amino acids. CDR1 is SQVTM and CDR2 is ANQGSEA in the germline V gene. Written as DNA, the CDR3 is TGCAGCGTTGGAGTACAGGGGGGCACTGAAGCTTTCTTT. Translating it yields CSVGVQGGTEAFF.

This clone came up a few times. Distinct nucleotide sequences in the sample also encode this CDR3. The V gene is TRBV6-6, the J gene TRBJ2-1; 8 bases fit TRBD2. CDR1 MNHNY and CDR2 SVGAGI come from the germline V gene (reference sequence). V gave up 4 bases and J gave up 3 bases; unmatched junction bases: 5. This CDR3 is 15 amino acids long. CDR3 protein: CASSLTSGSYNEQFF. In DNA, the CDR3 is TGTGCCAGCAGTTTAACTAGCGGAAGCTACAATGAGCAGTTCTTC.

This clone was counted once. The chain recombines TRBV28 with TRBJ2-7, with D perhaps TRBD2 (6 bases). This CDR3 is 14 amino acids long. In germline, CDR1 is MDHEN, CDR2 SYDVKM. V lost 7 bases and J 0 bases, leaving 13 bases between the germline ends. The CDR3 reads CASIEPGGSYEQYF. CDR3 in DNA: TGTGCCAGCATCGAACCCGGGGGCTCCTACGAGCAGTACTTC.

The chain links TRBV7-8 to TRBJ1-2, with a possible D match to TRBD1 (6 bases). Germline V gives CDR1 SGHVS, CDR2 FQNEAQ. V dropped 1 base and J dropped 8 bases, with 14 bases sitting between them. This CDR3 spans 14 amino acids. CDR3 sequence reads: CASSLEATGQGYTF. CDR3 nucleotide sequence: TGTGCCAGCAGCTTAGAAGCTACAGGGCAGGGCTACACCTTC.

This clone occurred a few times. The rearrangement joins TRBV18 to TRBJ2-1, with D possibly TRBD1 on 5 matching bases. Trimming shortened V by 4 bases and J by 1 base, and 17 bases separated the two germline ends. The CDR3 is 17 amino acids. The V gene's germline CDR1 is KGHSH and CDR2 LQKENI. The CDR3 region has the DNA TGTGCCAGCTCACTTTCGTCCAGGGTATTATCCTACAATGAGCAGTTCTTC. This sequence encodes CASSLSSRVLSYNEQFF. The whole variable domain, filled in from reference TRBV18 and TRBJ2-1, reads NAGVMQNPRHLVRRRGQEARLRCSPMKGHSHVYWYRQLPEEGLKFMVYLQKENIIDESGMPKERFSAEFPKEGPSILRIQQVVRGDSAAYFCASSLSSRVLSYNEQFFGPGTRLTVL.

This clone came up a few times. The genes are TRBV13 and TRBJ1-1, with D tentatively TRBD1 (6 bases). CDR1 is PRHDT, CDR2 FYEKMQ, per germline (reference sequence). Trimming took off 3 bases at V and 1 base at J, with 6 bases between the two ends. The CDR3 covers 13 residues. CDR3 DNA: TGTGCCAGCAGCTTGACAGGGAACACTGAAGCTTTCTTT. As protein: CASSLTGNTEAFF. The full variable domain, in which reference TRBV13 and TRBJ1-1 provide the parts outside the CDR3, is AAGVIQSPRHLIKEKRETATLKCYPIPRHDTVYWYQQGPGQDPQFLISFYEKMQSDKGSIPDRFSAQQFSDYHSELNMSSLELGDSALYFCASSLTGNTEAFFGQGTRLTVV.

This clone came up a few times. The chain uses TRBV10-3 and TRBJ1-1; the match to TRBD1 covers 9 bases. J was trimmed by 3 bases and V by 4 bases; bases with no gene match: 6. The CDR3 extends over 15 amino acids. CDR1 is ENHRY and CDR2 is SYGVKD in the germline V gene. CDR3 nucleotide sequence: TGTGCCATCAGTGGCGGGACAGGGAGCCACACTGAAGCTTTCTTT. Protein: CAISGGTGSHTEAFF.

The chain uses TRBV28 and TRBJ2-5, with 9 bases aligning to TRBD1. The CDR3 is 15 residues long. Germline CDR1 and CDR2: MDHEN and SYDVKM. With 3 bases clipped from V and 6 bases from J, the junction kept 8 bases outside the gene matches. CDR3 region: CASSFPGTGQKTQYF. DNA of the CDR3: TGTGCCAGCAGTTTCCCCGGGACAGGGCAAAAGACCCAGTACTTC.

V gene TRBV7-2 combines with J gene TRBJ1-1; D possibly corresponds to TRBD1 (6 bases). Between the trimmed V and J ends, which lost 4 bases and 4 bases, there was a span of 10 bases. Looked up from germline, CDR1 is SGHTA and CDR2 is FQGNSA. The CDR3 length is 13 residues. CDR3 protein: CASSSRDTTEAFF. CDR3 in DNA: TGTGCCAGCAGCTCCCGGGACACCACTGAAGCTTTCTTT.

This rearrangement joins TRBV4-1 to TRBJ2-7; 8 bases align to TRBD2. V trimming: 4 bases; J trimming: 3 bases; junction bases outside the gene matches: 5. CDR3 size: 14 residues. Germline V gene data show CDR1 as MGHRA and CDR2 as YSYEKL. As DNA, the CDR3 is TGCGCCAGCAGCCGAGAGGGACTAGACTACGAGCAGTACTTC. Protein product: CASSREGLDYEQYF.

V usage is TRBV5-4 and J usage is TRBJ2-5; the D is unclear. The CDR3 runs to 12 residues. V shed 2 bases and J shed 2 bases, with 4 bases lying between them. The germline V gene has CDR1 SGHNT and CDR2 YYREEE (reference sequence). CDR3 residues: CASSFPQETQYF. The CDR3 nucleotides read TGTGCCAGCAGCTTCCCTCAAGAGACCCAGTACTTC.

This rearrangement joins TRBV19 to TRBJ2-1; TRBD2 aligns across 9 bases. Trimming took 1 base from V and 8 from J; bases not matched to a gene: 6. The germline V gene encodes CDR1 LNHDA and CDR2 SQIVND (reference sequence). The CDR3 is 15 amino acids. CDR3 coding DNA: TGTGCCAGTAGTATAGGTAGCGGGAGAGGCGATGAGCAGTTCTTC. Its translation is CASSIGSGRGDEQFF.

This clone was counted between two and nine times. This sequence joins TRBV6-5 and TRBJ2-5; D possibly corresponds to TRBD2 (5 bases). The V end was cut by 0 bases, the J end by 1 base, with 9 bases between. Germline CDR1 MNHEY, CDR2 SVGAGI. The CDR3 is 15 amino acids. CDR3 protein: CASSYSPRGQETQYF. CDR3 DNA: TGTGCCAGCAGTTACTCCCCCCGGGGCCAAGAGACCCAGTACTTC.

The V call is TRBV2, the J call TRBJ2-5, with a weak D call TRBD1 (6 bases). Trimming cost V 5 bases and J 3 bases, with 13 bases left between them. The CDR3 length is 14 residues. Germline V gene lookup returns CDR1 SNHLY and CDR2 FYNNEI. The CDR3 region is CASSTPDSEETQYF. The CDR3 DNA is TGTGCCAGCAGTACACCGGACAGTGAAGAGACCCAGTACTTC.

This clone was seen a handful of times. The chain joins TRBV27 to TRBJ1-4; D is possibly TRBD1 (6 bases). CDR3 length: 14 residues. V lost 5 bases and J lost 5, with 12 bases in between. Germline V lookup: CDR1 MNHEY, CDR2 SMNVEV (reference sequence). CDR3 sequence (DNA): TGTGCCAGCAGTCCGGACAGATCGAATGAAAAACTGTTTTTT. It specifies CASSPDRSNEKLFF.

V gene TRBV5-1 combines with J gene TRBJ2-1, with TRBD2 identical over 13 bases. CDR1 is SGHRS and CDR2 is YFSETQ in the germline V gene. V lost 4 bases, J lost 9 bases, and 4 bases stayed unmatched. This CDR3 region has 14 residues. This CDR3 is CASSGGTSGIEQFF. CDR3 in DNA: TGCGCCAGCAGCGGAGGGACTAGCGGGATTGAGCAGTTCTTC. The full variable domain, in which reference TRBV5-1 and TRBJ2-1 provide the parts outside the CDR3, is KAGVTQTPRYLIKTRGQQVTLSCSPISGHRSVSWYQQTPGQGLQFLFEYFSETQRNKGNFPGRFSGRQFSNSRSEMNVSTLELGDSALYLCASSGGTSGIEQFFGPGTRLTVL.